The entry that follows covers one T cell receptor beta chain sequence. These data come from a study of T cells after somatic rescue of genetic block. The germline gives CDR1 SGHTS, CDR2 YDEGEE. The CDR3 covers 19 residues. V was pared by 4 bases and J by 0 bases, with 10 bases of the junction left unmatched. Produced via immunoSEQ multiplex PCR; TCRdb's table is partial and in-frame only. This table has 60,000 to 90,000 clones, under 95% appearing once. The origin of this receptor is a man aged 25-45 years. Sequencing was performed on peripheral blood mononuclear cells (PBMCs). This chain connects TRBV5-8 to TRBJ2-3, with 14 bases identical to TRBD2. The CDR3: CASSAGTSGGPTSTDTQYF. The CDR3 DNA follows: TGTGCCAGCAGCGCCGGGACTAGCGGGGGCCCCACCAGCACAGATACGCAGTATTTT.